Listed here are 32 T cell receptor beta chains from one sample, sequenced in a study of shared clonotypes between healthy human individuals (dated by TCRdb to about 2020). CD8 naive samples were CD45RO-negative cells positively selected for CCR7, giving a CD45RA+CCR7+ population that excluded TemRA cells. Libraries came from the immunoSEQ multiplex PCR assay. TCRdb provides this immuneACCESS table in a form limited to in-frame rearrangements. Some clones are lacking; in checked studies, under half of them reflect an unresolved V gene, and why the rest are absent is not known. Counted in this sample were fewer than 1 million clones; around 96% of them appeared once. The ten largest clones capture around 0.21% of the sample. Sequenced: naive CD8+ T cells sorted from blood. The sample's cell subset or site label is to be understood as: CD45RA+CCR7+. These receptors were taken from a man under 40 in good health.

The chain combines TRBV13 with TRBJ2-7, with unresolved D. The CDR3 is 14 residues long. Trimming took 3 bases from V and 4 from J, leaving 13 bases between them. CDR1 is PRHDT, CDR2 FYEKMQ, per germline (reference sequence). CDR3 region: CASSLWARPYEQYF. The CDR3 DNA follows: TGTGCCAGCAGCTTGTGGGCAAGACCTTACGAGCAGTACTTC.

As DNA, the CDR3 is TGTGCCAGCAGTGAAAGGGTAGCTGGAAACACCATATATTTT. This gives the protein CASSERVAGNTIYF. The chain carries TRBV2 and TRBJ1-3; D is unresolved. V dropped 2 bases and J dropped 2 bases, with 7 bases sitting between them. This CDR3 is 14 amino acids long. The germline V gene has CDR1 SNHLY and CDR2 FYNNEI.

The J gene is TRBJ2-1, the V gene TRBV9; D is possibly TRBD1 (6 bases). The CDR3 spans 14 residues. Deletions cut 4 bases from V and 7 bases from J, with 15 bases between. Per germline, CDR1 SGDLS and CDR2 YYNGEE. The CDR3 here is CASSITGSGNEQFF. In DNA form, the CDR3 reads TGTGCCAGCAGCATTACAGGGTCGGGGAATGAGCAGTTCTTC.

This clone was detected only once. This rearrangement joins TRBV28 to TRBJ1-1; 9 positions match TRBD1. The V segment lost 3 bases and the J segment 0 bases; nucleotides outside the gene matches: 20. CDR1 is MDHEN and CDR2 is SYDVKM in the germline V gene. This CDR3 is built from 21 residues. In DNA form, the CDR3 reads TGTGCCAGCAGTTTTCTATCGGGACGACTTGGGACAGGGACCGTGAACACTGAAGCTTTCTTT. It translates to CASSFLSGRLGTGTVNTEAFF.

The rearrangement uses TRBV5-6 and TRBJ2-2; maybe TRBD1 (5 bases). The CDR3 runs to 15 residues. Trimming cost V 4 bases and J 3 bases, with 13 bases left between them. CDR1 and CDR2 from the germline V gene are SGHDT and YYEEEE. The DNA for the CDR3 is TGTGCCAGCAGCCGTACGACAGCAGACACCGGGGAGCTGTTTTTT. As protein: CASSRTTADTGELFF.

Of note for this clone: One junction end does not reproduce the germline sequence, and a read error may be involved. The sample holds other DNA sequences that translate to the same CDR3. The chain carries TRBV13 and TRBJ2-3; D remains unclear. The CDR3 spans 12 residues. Germline V gene data show CDR1 as PRHDT and CDR2 as FYEKMQ (reference sequence). CDR3 DNA: TGTGCCAGCAGCTTAGGCACGGATACGCAGTATTTT. Translation: CASSLGTDTQYF.

The chain links TRBV28 to TRBJ2-7, with 8 nucleotides matching TRBD1. Trimming at V came to 10 bases and at J to 5 bases, leaving 10 bases not matched to a gene. The CDR3 is made up of 13 amino acids. The V gene's germline CDR1 is MDHEN and CDR2 SYDVKM. The CDR3 here is CATSRTGSHEQYF. The CDR3 DNA follows: TGTGCCACCTCCCGGACAGGGTCCCACGAGCAGTACTTC.

The rearrangement joins TRBV19 to TRBJ2-1, with 15 bases lining up with TRBD2. The CDR3 is 19 amino acids. Germline loops: CDR1 LNHDA, CDR2 SQIVND (reference sequence). With V trimmed by 6 bases and J by 0 bases, 9 bases remained unmatched. Written as DNA, the CDR3 is TGTGCCAGTAGCATCGGGACTAGCGGGAGGTTAAGCTCCTACAATGAGCAGTTCTTC. It specifies CASSIGTSGRLSSYNEQFF. Variable domain in full (rest from reference TRBV19 and TRBJ2-1): DGGITQSPKYLFRKEGQNVTLSCEQNLNHDAMYWYRQDPGQGLRLIYYSQIVNDFQKGDIAEGYSVSREKKESFPLTVTSAQKNPTAFYLCASSIGTSGRLSSYNEQFFGPGTRLTVL.

This chain uses TRBV4-3 with TRBJ2-4; 10 bases fit TRBD1. This CDR3 comprises 15 residues. The germline gives CDR1 LGHNA, CDR2 YSLEER. The J segment lost 4 bases and the V segment lost 6 bases, leaving 6 bases of the junction unmatched. The CDR3 protein is CASSSGQGPKNIQYF. For the CDR3, the DNA is TGCGCCAGCAGTTCGGGACAGGGGCCTAAAAACATTCAGTACTTC.

The chain is built from TRBV7-6 and TRBJ2-7; TRBD2 aligns across 11 bases. This CDR3 is 14 amino acids long. CDR1 is SGHVS and CDR2 is FNYEAQ in the germline V gene. V lost 3 bases, J lost 2 bases, and 0 bases stayed unmatched. CDR3 nucleotide sequence: TGTGCCAGCAGCTTGGGACTAGCGGCCTACGAGCAGTACTTC. This encodes CASSLGLAAYEQYF. Complete variable domain (other parts from reference TRBV7-6 and TRBJ2-7): GAGVSQSPRYKVTKRGQDVALRCDPISGHVSLYWYRQALGQGPEFLTYFNYEAQQDKSGLPNDRFSAERPEGSISTLTIQRTEQRDSAMYRCASSLGLAAYEQYFGPGTRLTVT.

For this clone: A much larger clone is a single base away; this may be a read error. The V and J genes are TRBV11-2 and TRBJ2-7; possibly TRBD1 for D (6 bases). The CDR3 runs 12 residues. The germline gives CDR1 SGHAT, CDR2 FQNNGV. V dropped 6 bases and J dropped 0 bases, with 6 bases sitting between them. CDR3 protein: CASRGGSYEQYF. CDR3 coding DNA: TGTGCCAGCAGAGGGGGCTCCTACGAGCAGTACTTC. The whole variable domain, filled in from reference TRBV11-2 and TRBJ2-7, reads EAGVAQSPRYKIIEKRQSVAFWCNPISGHATLYWYQQILGQGPKLLIQFQNNGVVDDSQLPKDRFSAERLKGVDSTLKIQPAKLEDSAVYLCASRGGSYEQYFGPGTRLTVT.

CDR3 nucleotide sequence: TGCGCCAGCCGGTTCCATAACATGAACACTGAAGCTTTCTTT. Its protein product is CASRFHNMNTEAFF. This chain joins TRBV5-1 and TRBJ1-1; unclear D gene. The germline V gene encodes CDR1 SGHRS and CDR2 YFSETQ. This CDR3 spans 14 amino acids. V shed 7 bases and J shed 0 bases, with 13 bases lying between them.

V is TRBV27 and J is TRBJ1-2, with a possible D match to TRBD1 (5 bases). The CDR3 length is 13 residues. The V end was cut by 3 bases, the J end by 8 bases, with 13 bases between. From germline, CDR1 is MNHEY and CDR2 SMNVEV (reference sequence). CDR3 protein: CASSLTEAAGYTF. The DNA for the CDR3 is TGTGCCAGCAGTTTGACAGAGGCAGCAGGCTACACCTTC.

J is TRBJ2-7 and V is TRBV18; 10 positions agree with TRBD1. The CDR3 length is 15 residues. Per germline, CDR1 KGHSH and CDR2 LQKENI. The V gene end was trimmed by 6 bases and the J gene end by 4 bases; junction bases not matched to a gene: 9. Here the CDR3 reads CASSREGTGAYEQYF. As DNA, the CDR3 is TGTGCCAGCTCCCGGGAGGGGACAGGGGCGTACGAGCAGTACTTC.

This clone turned up a few times. The chain couples TRBV27 to TRBJ1-5; no definite D call. Trimming cost V 3 bases and J 7 bases, with 16 bases left between them. This CDR3 is built from 15 residues. Looked up from germline, CDR1 is MNHEY and CDR2 is SMNVEV (reference sequence). CDR3 region: CASSFSAVPGQPQHF. The CDR3 DNA reads TGTGCCAGCAGTTTTTCAGCAGTTCCGGGGCAGCCCCAGCATTTT.

This chain connects TRBV2 to TRBJ2-3; D not resolved. CDR1 is SNHLY, CDR2 FYNNEI, per germline. V was clipped by 8 bases and J by 5 bases, with 17 bases between them. CDR3 size: 14 residues. Here the CDR3 DNA reads TGTGCCAGCTGGATAGGAGTGTCCGGAGATACGCAGTATTTT. As protein: CASWIGVSGDTQYF.

This chain links TRBV28 with TRBJ1-4, with D possibly being TRBD1 (5 bases). CDR1 MDHEN and CDR2 SYDVKM come from the germline V gene. V lost 3 bases and J lost 11, with 7 bases in between. The CDR3 consists of 11 residues. The CDR3 loop is CASSFGGKLFF. The CDR3 bases are TGTGCCAGCAGTTTTGGGGGGAAACTGTTTTTT.

Points on this clone: In the same sample, other DNA sequences code for this CDR3. V gene TRBV6-1 combines with J gene TRBJ2-7; perhaps TRBD1 as D (7 bases). CDR1 is MNHNS, CDR2 SASEGT, per germline. The CDR3 covers 13 residues. The germline V and J ends were trimmed by 5 bases and 3 bases, with 11 bases remaining between them. CDR3 nucleotides: TGTGCCAGCAGTTTGCGGGACAGCTACGAGCAGTACTTC. Translating gives CASSLRDSYEQYF.

The chain has TRBV7-6 and TRBJ2-7; 12 bases align to TRBD2. There are 16 residues in the CDR3. Germline V gene lookup returns CDR1 SGHVS and CDR2 FNYEAQ. V lost 1 base and J lost 7; bases outside the gene matches: 8. CDR3 nucleotide sequence: TGTGCCAGCAGCTTAGACTTAGGACTAGCGGGGAGTGAGCAGTACTTC. Its translation is CASSLDLGLAGSEQYF.

The CDR3 DNA reads TGTGCCAGCAGCCAAGATTTTGGGCAACTAGTCCCCACAGATACGCAGTATTTT. Translating it yields CASSQDFGQLVPTDTQYF. J is TRBJ2-3 and V is TRBV4-2, with a tentative D call TRBD2 (5 bases). The ends were cut back, 0 bases at V and 2 bases at J, with 18 bases in the middle. The CDR3 length is 18 residues. CDR1 is LGHNA, CDR2 YNFKEQ, per germline.

The gene calls are TRBV7-3 and TRBJ2-1; no clear D gene. Trimming removed 4 bases from V and 6 bases from J, with 10 bases in between. This CDR3 is built from 13 residues. The germline CDR1 and CDR2 sequences are SGHTA and FQGTGA. As DNA, the CDR3 is TGTGCCAGCAGCTCTGGAGAATCCAATGAGCAGTTCTTC. This encodes CASSSGESNEQFF.

V is TRBV6-6 and J is TRBJ2-3; 7 bases map to TRBD2. Per the germline V gene, CDR1 is MNHNY and CDR2 is SVGAGI (reference sequence). CDR3 length: 14 amino acids. The ends lost 8 bases at V and 7 bases at J; junction bases unmatched: 12. The chain's CDR3 is CASWPSGPQNTQYF. CDR3 sequence (DNA): TGTGCCAGCTGGCCTAGCGGACCACAGAATACGCAGTATTTT.

This chain joins TRBV29-1 and TRBJ2-1, with TRBD2 matching 10 bases. The CDR3 consists of 14 residues. V shed 7 bases, J shed 3 bases, and the junction held 6 bases outside the gene matches. Germline CDR1 reads SQVTM; CDR2 reads ANQGSEA. CDR3 coding DNA: TGCAGCGGTACTAGCGGGACATACTACAATGAGCAGTTCTTC. Translating it yields CSGTSGTYYNEQFF.

The chain has TRBV7-9 and TRBJ2-5; weak D call: TRBD2 (7 bases). V was trimmed by 6 bases and J by 0 bases, leaving 8 bases between them. CDR1 is SEHNR and CDR2 is FQNEAQ in the germline V gene (reference sequence). The CDR3 totals 13 residues. CDR3 coding DNA: TGTGCCAGCAGAGGGGGGGACCAAGAGACCCAGTACTTC. This sequence encodes CASRGGDQETQYF.

This clone occurred once. The genes are TRBV29-1 and TRBJ2-7; perhaps TRBD2 as D (5 bases). The CDR3 loop spans 13 amino acids. V was cut by 6 bases and J by 0 bases, with 12 bases left in between. In germline, CDR1 is SQVTM, CDR2 ANQGSEA. CDR3 nucleotide sequence: TGCAGCGTCCTGCGGGCCAACTCCTACGAGCAGTACTTC. Protein: CSVLRANSYEQYF.

The chain uses TRBV29-1 and TRBJ2-5, with 7 nucleotides matching TRBD1. The ends lost 0 bases at V and 5 bases at J; junction bases unmatched: 6. CDR1 is SQVTM and CDR2 is ANQGSEA in the germline V gene. The CDR3 is 14 amino acids. This CDR3 is CSVEEAGGGETQYF. The CDR3 DNA is TGCAGCGTTGAAGAGGCAGGGGGTGGCGAGACCCAGTACTTC.

The J gene is TRBJ2-1, the V gene TRBV7-3; 9 bases map to TRBD1. Germline trimming cut 1 base from V and 6 bases from J; bases unmatched to any gene: 16. CDR3 length: 19 residues. Germline CDR1 and CDR2: SGHTA and FQGTGA. CDR3 sequence (DNA): TGTGCCAGCAGCTTAAAAGCCGTACCTCCGGGACAGGGTTCCAATGAGCAGTTCTTC. It codes for CASSLKAVPPGQGSNEQFF.

The CDR3: CASSPGGGRNEQFF. The CDR3 bases are TGTGCCAGCAGCCCCGGGGGCGGTAGGAATGAGCAGTTCTTC. The genes are TRBV7-9 and TRBJ2-1; D assignment may be TRBD1 or TRBD2 (6 bases each). The CDR3 has 14 residues. V shed 5 bases and J shed 7 bases, with 15 bases lying between them. The germline CDR1 and CDR2 sequences are SEHNR and FQNEAQ (reference sequence).

The V gene is TRBV19, the J gene TRBJ2-7, with a possible D match to TRBD1 (5 bases). This CDR3 is 15 amino acids long. Germline V gives CDR1 LNHDA, CDR2 SQIVND (reference sequence). V was shortened by 6 bases and J by 0 bases, with 15 bases between the two germline ends. The CDR3 region is CASRTRAASSYEQYF. CDR3 nucleotide sequence: TGTGCCAGTAGGACCAGGGCGGCCAGCTCCTACGAGCAGTACTTC.

The CDR3 sequence: CASSQEVGGSRNIQYF. CDR3 nucleotides: TGCGCCAGCAGCCAAGAAGTAGGTGGCTCCAGGAACATTCAGTACTTC. The genes are TRBV4-1 and TRBJ2-4; D remains unclear. V lost 0 bases to trimming and J lost 7 bases, with 16 bases between them. CDR1 is MGHRA, CDR2 YSYEKL, per germline. This CDR3 is built from 16 residues.

J is TRBJ1-5 and V is TRBV7-9, with 7 bases that match TRBD1. This CDR3 contains 16 residues. Losses at the gene ends were 6 bases for V and 0 bases for J; bases not matched to a gene: 8. From germline, CDR1 is SEHNR and CDR2 FQNEAQ (reference sequence). The CDR3 DNA follows: TGTGCCAGCAGTCCCGGGACAGAATTTAGCAATCAGCCCCAGCATTTT. It encodes CASSPGTEFSNQPQHF.

J is TRBJ2-7 and V is TRBV5-1, with TRBD2 matching 11 bases. The CDR3 contains 13 residues. V dropped 5 bases and J dropped 4; count of bases not matched to a gene: 2. From germline, CDR1 is SGHRS and CDR2 YFSETQ. The DNA of the CDR3 is TGCGCCAGCAGGGGGACTAGCGGATACGAGCAGTACTTC. Amino acid sequence: CASRGTSGYEQYF.